This T cell receptor beta chain was sequenced in a study of shared clonotypes between healthy human individuals. Study details: Plates per donor: three CD4 naive, three CD4 memory, two CD8 naive, one CD8 memory. Study conclusions and caveats: Only blood underwent sampling, and tissue repertoires likely differ.

J gave up 6 bases and V 6 bases, and 9 bases lay outside the gene matches. The CDR3 spans 14 residues. Germline CDR1 is MNHNY and CDR2 is SVGAGI (reference sequence). Sequencing was performed with immunoSEQ multiplex PCR; in TCRdb, only in-frame clones are kept and a portion is missing. Among some 240,000 clones listed, 60% to 80% were seen once. As for this clone: Its antigen is currently unknown.

Sequences were obtained from memory CD4+ T cells sorted from blood. The subset: CD45RA-negative fraction. The clonotype was recovered from a man aged 25 to 45 in good health. The J gene is TRBJ1-2, the V gene TRBV6-6; TRBD1 matches at 8 bases. The CDR3 DNA reads TGTGCCAGCAGAACCCATGGACAGGGTGATGGCTACACCTTC. This encodes CASRTHGQGDGYTF.